Below, 22 T cell receptor beta chains from the same sample are listed, as sequenced in a study of cytomegalovirus exposure and HLA in healthy donors. TCRdb's table, derived via immunoSEQ multiplex PCR, lists solely in-frame clones and lacks some. The table has about 120,000 clones, around nine tenths seen once. The material sequenced was PBMCs. The receptors here all came from a man aged 18 to 35 in good health and CMV-seropositive.

About this clone itself: Within the sample, other DNA sequences also encode this same CDR3. The chain combines TRBV6-5 with TRBJ2-1; maybe TRBD1 (6 bases). Germline V gene data show CDR1 as MNHEY and CDR2 as SVGAGI. V was cut by 0 bases and J by 0 bases, with 6 bases left in between. The length of the CDR3 is 15 residues. The CDR3 coding sequence is TGTGCCAGCAGTTACTCAGGGGGCTCCTACAATGAGCAGTTCTTC. Amino acid sequence: CASSYSGGSYNEQFF.

This clone has just a few counts. The chain couples TRBV25-1 to TRBJ1-5; 7 nucleotides line up with TRBD1. Germline V lookup: CDR1 MGHDK, CDR2 SYGVNS. This CDR3 region has 14 residues. Trimming at V came to 3 bases and at J to 3 bases, leaving 2 bases not matched to a gene. The CDR3: CASSEGQINQPQHF. CDR3 DNA: TGTGCCAGCAGTGAGGGACAGATCAATCAGCCCCAGCATTTT.

The J gene is TRBJ1-6, the V gene TRBV5-6; 8 bases fit TRBD1. The CDR3 runs to 14 residues. Germline V gives CDR1 SGHDT, CDR2 YYEEEE. V was pared by 4 bases and J by 9 bases, with 6 bases of the junction left unmatched. Written as DNA, the CDR3 is TGTGCCAGCAGCCCCGGGACAGGAGTTTCACCCCTCCACTTT. It translates to CASSPGTGVSPLHF.

The chain joins TRBV2 to TRBJ2-7; TRBD2 matches 12 bases. This CDR3 contains 18 residues. Germline lookup yields CDR1 SNHLY and CDR2 FYNNEI. V lost 7 bases, J lost 1 base, and 14 bases stayed unmatched. The CDR3 DNA reads TGTGCCAGCAAAATCACTACTAGCGGGGGGTCAGGTTCCTACGAGCAGTACTTC. Translated: CASKITTSGGSGSYEQYF.

There are a few counts of this clone. The CDR3 spells CASSSGQGRGTEAFF. The CDR3 region has the DNA TGTGCCAGCAGCTCTGGACAGGGGAGGGGAACTGAAGCTTTCTTT. The chain carries TRBV7-9 and TRBJ1-1, with 9 bases aligning to TRBD1. CDR1 and CDR2 (germline): SEHNR, FQNEAQ (reference sequence). The CDR3 loop spans 15 amino acids. J was trimmed by 5 bases and V by 4 bases; bases with no gene match: 8.

The gene calls are TRBV6-5 and TRBJ2-7, with D possibly TRBD1 on 6 matching bases. The germline V and J ends were trimmed by 6 bases and 1 base, with 13 bases remaining between them. CDR3 length: 14 amino acids. Germline assignment: CDR1 MNHEY and CDR2 SVGAGI. The CDR3 sequence: CASSPHRASYEQYF. CDR3 DNA: TGTGCCAGCAGCCCACACAGGGCTTCCTACGAGCAGTACTTC.

This clone occurred a few times. CDR3 coding DNA: TGCGCCAGCAGTGGACAGCTAAATTCACCCCTCCACTTT. This gives the protein CASSGQLNSPLHF. The rearrangement links TRBV10-1 to TRBJ1-6; the D gene is possibly TRBD1 (5 bases). The V gene's germline CDR1 is WNHNN and CDR2 SYGVQD (reference sequence). The CDR3 extends over 13 amino acids. Trimming removed 4 bases from V and 7 bases from J, with 8 bases in between.

In its sample, this clone was seen once. The rearrangement uses TRBV14 and TRBJ2-5; tentatively, D is TRBD1 (6 bases). The CDR3 covers 15 residues. Germline CDR1 reads SGHDN; CDR2 reads FVKESK. Trimming removed 3 bases from V and 0 bases from J, with 11 bases in between. CDR3: CASSHQGSYQETQYF. As DNA, the CDR3 is TGTGCCAGCAGCCATCAGGGGTCGTACCAAGAGACCCAGTACTTC.

The V and J genes are TRBV10-2 and TRBJ2-7; D may be TRBD1 (6 bases). CDR3 size: 15 residues. Trimming took 2 bases from V and 2 from J, leaving 13 bases between them. CDR1 and CDR2 (germline): WSHSY, SAAADI. CDR3 amino acids: CASSEPGQSPYEQYF. In nucleotides, the CDR3 is TGCGCCAGCAGTGAGCCAGGACAGTCCCCCTACGAGCAGTACTTC.

V and J are TRBV2 and TRBJ1-6, with D hard to call. The CDR3 consists of 13 residues. The V end lost 10 bases, the J end lost 6 bases, and 13 bases lay between the germline ends. The germline gives CDR1 SNHLY, CDR2 FYNNEI. The CDR3 loop reads CATARGSNSPLHF. Here the CDR3 DNA reads TGTGCCACCGCCCGGGGATCTAATTCACCCCTCCACTTT.

As DNA, the CDR3 is TGTGCCAGCAGCTACGGGACAGACTATGGCTACACCTTC. It translates to CASSYGTDYGYTF. The J gene is TRBJ1-2, the V gene TRBV5-6; 7 nucleotides line up with TRBD1. Per germline, CDR1 SGHDT and CDR2 YYEEEE. This CDR3 spans 13 amino acids. Trimming at V came to 3 bases and at J to 3 bases, leaving 2 bases not matched to a gene.

The chain has TRBV6-1 and TRBJ1-6, with a possible D match to TRBD1 (6 bases). V lost 4 bases, J lost 5 bases, and 12 bases lay in between. This CDR3 has 15 amino acids. The germline V gene has CDR1 MNHNS and CDR2 SASEGT. CDR3 loop: CASSVVGQNNSPLHF. The DNA of the CDR3 is TGTGCCAGCAGTGTTGTGGGACAAAATAATTCACCCCTCCACTTT.

The chain combines TRBV28 with TRBJ1-3, with D perhaps TRBD1 (5 bases). From germline, CDR1 is MDHEN and CDR2 SYDVKM. This CDR3 spans 14 amino acids. The V gene lost 3 bases and the J gene lost 4 bases, with 10 bases spanning the gap. The CDR3 spells CASSFHDRGNTIYF. Here the CDR3 DNA reads TGTGCCAGCAGTTTTCATGACAGAGGAAACACCATATATTTT.

The V and J genes are TRBV9 and TRBJ2-7; 7 nucleotides align to TRBD2. The CDR3 is made up of 14 amino acids. V shed 3 bases, J shed 3 bases, and the junction held 6 bases outside the gene matches. Germline V gene lookup returns CDR1 SGDLS and CDR2 YYNGEE. As DNA, the CDR3 is TGTGCCAGCAGCGGCGAGACTAGCAACTACGAGCAGTACTTC. Protein: CASSGETSNYEQYF.

This chain links TRBV11-2 with TRBJ1-1; 10 bases agree with TRBD1. V was clipped by 4 bases and J by 4 bases; unmatched bases: 6. CDR3 size: 15 residues. Germline V lookup: CDR1 SGHAT, CDR2 FQNNGV. CDR3 sequence reads: CASSWTGTGVTEAFF. In DNA, the CDR3 is TGTGCCAGCAGCTGGACCGGGACAGGGGTCACTGAAGCTTTCTTT.

V is TRBV27 and J is TRBJ1-6; no reliable D call. The length of the CDR3 is 14 residues. Looked up from germline, CDR1 is MNHEY and CDR2 is SMNVEV (reference sequence). V dropped 5 bases and J dropped 9 bases, with 14 bases sitting between them. The CDR3 region is CASSRAGEVSPLHF. The DNA of the CDR3 is TGTGCCAGCAGTCGAGCCGGGGAGGTTTCACCCCTCCACTTT.

The chain links TRBV16 to TRBJ1-1; D is unresolved. V was cut by 0 bases and J by 4 bases, with 12 bases left in between. This CDR3 has 15 residues. Germline V lookup: CDR1 KGHSY, CDR2 FQNENV. As DNA, the CDR3 is TGTGCCAGCAGCCAATCGATACGATGGAGCACTGAAGCTTTCTTT. Encoded protein: CASSQSIRWSTEAFF.

The rearrangement joins TRBV4-3 to TRBJ2-1; TRBD1 aligns across 10 bases. Germline values: CDR1 LGHNA, CDR2 YSLEER. V lost 0 bases and J lost 7; bases outside the gene matches: 6. The CDR3 is 16 residues long. The CDR3 spells CASSQDWGQGTNEQFF. Here the CDR3 DNA reads TGCGCCAGCAGCCAAGACTGGGGACAGGGGACAAATGAGCAGTTCTTC.

The chain carries TRBV4-3 and TRBJ1-6, with TRBD1 identical over 8 bases. In germline, CDR1 is LGHNA, CDR2 YSLEER. V shed 2 bases, J shed 8 bases, and the junction held 8 bases outside the gene matches. This CDR3 is 16 amino acids long. The CDR3, as DNA: TGCGCCAGCAGCCAAAACCGGGACAGGCGGTATTCACCCCTCCACTTT. It specifies CASSQNRDRRYSPLHF.

The J gene is TRBJ1-1, the V gene TRBV2; TRBD1 is a possible D gene (5 bases). Germline CDR1 is SNHLY and CDR2 is FYNNEI. The CDR3 loop spans 13 amino acids. Trimming took off 5 bases at V and 1 base at J, with 8 bases between the two ends. For the CDR3, the DNA is TGTGCCAGCAGTCAGGACAAGAACACTGAAGCTTTCTTT. This sequence encodes CASSQDKNTEAFF. The full variable domain, completed using reference TRBV2 and TRBJ1-1, is EPEVTQTPSHQVTQMGQEVILRCVPISNHLYFYWYRQILGQKVEFLVSFYNNEISEKSEIFDDQFSVERPDGSNFTLKIRSTKLEDSAMYFCASSQDKNTEAFFGQGTRLTVV.

The J gene is TRBJ1-1, the V gene TRBV10-3; a possible D gene is TRBD1 (5 bases). The CDR3 runs 14 residues. V lost 4 bases, J lost 4 bases, and 13 bases lay in between. CDR1 is ENHRY and CDR2 is SYGVKD in the germline V gene. CDR3 in amino acids: CAISGRGDGTEAFF. The CDR3 DNA follows: TGTGCCATCAGTGGACGGGGGGACGGCACTGAAGCTTTCTTT.

The J gene is TRBJ2-1, the V gene TRBV4-2; 9 bases are a match to TRBD2. Germline CDR1 reads LGHNA; CDR2 reads YNFKEQ. The CDR3 spans 17 residues. The V and J ends lost 0 bases and 5 bases, in that order; junction bases with no gene match: 8. In DNA form, the CDR3 reads TGTGCCAGCAGCCAAGAAGGGCTAGCGGGGATTAACAATGAGCAGTTCTTC. Translating it yields CASSQEGLAGINNEQFF.